This T cell receptor (beta chain) was retrieved from a study of breast tumors, draining lymph nodes, adjacent tissues. Study outcomes and limitations: That most tumor T cells come from lymph nodes remained unproven. Compared with lymph nodes, tumors were less diverse; compared with nontumor tissue, more. Compared with basal-like, luminal-like tumors shared significantly more repertoire with nontumor tissue.

This clonotype was seen many times. Its antigen is not known. CDR3 size: 12 residues. The germline V gene encodes CDR1 MDHEN and CDR2 SYDVKM. V lost 5 bases and J lost 9; bases outside the gene matches: 4. TCRdb analysed the multiplex PCR reads with MiXCR anew, one entry per CDR3 protein. This sample yields 11,000 to 15,000 distinct CDR3 sequences, of which around 55% are seen a single time; roughly 31% belongs to the top ten. This TCR was recovered from a female donor with breast cancer. Some clones in this sample may be carry-over from other donors' samples. Sequencing was done on a sample of tumor-adjacent breast tissue. The chain uses TRBV28 and TRBJ2-4; 7 bases are a match to TRBD1. The CDR3 DNA follows: TGTGCCAGCAGTCACCAGGGGGTCATTCAGTACTTC. This translates into CASSHQGVIQYF. Filled out from reference TRBV28 and TRBJ2-4, the complete variable domain reads DVKVTQSSRYLVKRTGEKVFLECVQDMDHENMFWYRQDPGLGLRLIYFSYDVKMKEKGDIPEGYSVSREKKERFSLILESASTNQTSMYLCASSHQGVIQYFGAGTRLSVL.